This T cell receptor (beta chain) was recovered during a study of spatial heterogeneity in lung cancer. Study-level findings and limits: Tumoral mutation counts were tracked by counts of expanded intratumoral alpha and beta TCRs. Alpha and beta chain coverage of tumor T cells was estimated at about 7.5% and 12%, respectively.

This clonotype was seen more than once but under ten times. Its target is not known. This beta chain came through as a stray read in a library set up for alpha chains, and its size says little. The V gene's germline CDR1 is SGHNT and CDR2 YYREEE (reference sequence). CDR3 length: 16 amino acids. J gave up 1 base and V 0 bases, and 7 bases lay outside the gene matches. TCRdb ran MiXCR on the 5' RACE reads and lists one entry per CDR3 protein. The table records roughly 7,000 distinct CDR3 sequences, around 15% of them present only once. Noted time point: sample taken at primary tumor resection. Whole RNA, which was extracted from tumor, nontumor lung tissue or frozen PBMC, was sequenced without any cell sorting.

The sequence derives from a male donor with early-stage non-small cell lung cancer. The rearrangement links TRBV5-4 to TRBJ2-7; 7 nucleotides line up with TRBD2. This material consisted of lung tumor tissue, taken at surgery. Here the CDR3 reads CASSLGRGSSSYEQYF. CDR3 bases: TGTGCCAGCAGCTTGGGACGCGGGAGTAGTTCCTACGAGCAGTACTTC. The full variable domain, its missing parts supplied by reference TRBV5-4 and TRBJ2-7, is ETGVTQSPTHLIKTRGQQVTLRCSSQSGHNTVSWYQQALGQGPQFIFQYYREEENGRGNFPPRFSGLQFPNYSSELNVNALELDDSALYLCASSLGRGSSSYEQYFGPGTRLTVT.